This is a list of T cell receptor beta chains from one sample in a study of blood T cell repertoires in COVID-19. Generated by immunoSEQ multiplex PCR, the TCRdb table keeps only in-frame clones and is missing some. The table lists roughly 150,000 clones, around 90% of them singletons, with under 4.5% in the top ten. The material sequenced was PBMCs or T cells enriched from blood (not recorded which). The source of these receptors is a woman in her thirties or forties who had been exposed to COVID-19. CDR3s include the opening cysteine and the closing phenylalanine or tryptophan. Size is stated for part of the rows, as once, few or many counts, or as a class when the clone is expanded.

j_call clone_size v_call cdr3_aa
TRBJ2-7 - TRBV5-1 CASSWGDRVAYEQYF
TRBJ1-1 - TRBV11-2 CASSLDVMTEAFF
TRBJ2-7 few TRBV5-4 CASSLPGQGVYEQYF
TRBJ2-3 - TRBV6-6 CASSRGSGRGVSTDTQYF
TRBJ2-1 - TRBV28 CASSAGTEPNEQFF
TRBJ1-4 - TRBV9 CASSGTASTNEKLFF
TRBJ1-5 - TRBV28 CASSDRVDQPQHF
TRBJ2-6 - TRBV14 CASSHTASGANVLTF
TRBJ1-2 - TRBV6-5 CASSLTATGNYGYTF
TRBJ2-1 few TRBV7-6 CASSPRSGGAGEQFF
TRBJ2-2 - TRBV29-1 CSALAGEDTGELFF
TRBJ1-2 - TRBV4-3 CASSPGTGGYGYTF